One and the same sample provided the 10 T cell receptor beta chains below, sequenced in a study of blood T cell repertoires in COVID-19. TCRdb keeps only in-frame clones here, not all; method: immunoSEQ multiplex PCR. The sample yields some 400,000 clones, 85% to 90% seen once. The sequencing sample was made of PBMCs or T cells enriched from blood (not recorded which). The receptors shown here come from a woman under 40 who had recovered from COVID-19.

This clone was detected a few times. The chain uses TRBV18 and TRBJ2-7; 10 nucleotides line up with TRBD1. The V gene's germline CDR1 is KGHSH and CDR2 LQKENI. The CDR3 has 16 amino acids. V trimming: 3 bases; J trimming: 12 bases; junction bases outside the gene matches: 17. The CDR3 DNA reads as TGTGCCAGCTCACCGGATATGACAGGGGGCTATGCCGGGTCGTACTTC. Translating it yields CASSPDMTGGYAGSYF.

V and J are TRBV18 and TRBJ1-5; 12 nucleotides line up with TRBD1. CDR3 length equals 16 residues. V trimming: 4 bases; J trimming: 5 bases; junction bases outside the gene matches: 6. Per the germline V gene, CDR1 is KGHSH and CDR2 is LQKENI. CDR3 nucleotides: TGTGCCAGCTCACAAACGGGACAGGGGGCCCATCAGCCCCAGCATTTT. It encodes CASSQTGQGAHQPQHF. The whole variable domain, remainder taken from reference TRBV18 and TRBJ1-5, is NAGVMQNPRHLVRRRGQEARLRCSPMKGHSHVYWYRQLPEEGLKFMVYLQKENIIDESGMPKERFSAEFPKEGPSILRIQQVVRGDSAAYFCASSQTGQGAHQPQHFGDGTRLSIL.

The rearrangement joins TRBV28 to TRBJ1-2; weak D call: TRBD1 (5 bases). The V end was cut by 7 bases, the J end by 8 bases, with 20 bases between. This CDR3 is built from 14 residues. From germline, CDR1 is MDHEN and CDR2 SYDVKM. In nucleotides, the CDR3 is TGTGCCAGCATCCCACGGGCCAGGGATGGAGGCTACACCTTC. Its translation is CASIPRARDGGYTF.

In its sample, this clone was seen once. The chain couples TRBV5-1 to TRBJ2-7; 15 nucleotides agree with TRBD2. The V segment lost 4 bases and the J segment 6 bases; nucleotides outside the gene matches: 14. CDR3 length equals 18 residues. CDR1 and CDR2 (germline): SGHRS, YFSETQ. In nucleotides, the CDR3 is TGCGCCAGCAGCGGCGGACTAGCGGGAGGGCGTGGCGGAGGCGAGCAGTACTTC. Residues: CASSGGLAGGRGGGEQYF.

The chain combines TRBV5-1 with TRBJ1-1, with TRBD1 identical over 7 bases. Germline CDR1 reads SGHRS; CDR2 reads YFSETQ. V trimming: 4 bases; J trimming: 0 bases; junction bases outside the gene matches: 6. The CDR3 is 15 amino acids. The CDR3 is CASSPGQRMNTEAFF. The DNA of the CDR3 is TGCGCCAGCAGCCCGGGACAGCGCATGAACACTGAAGCTTTCTTT.

This rearrangement joins TRBV5-5 to TRBJ1-5, with 7 bases aligning to TRBD1. The CDR3 contains 17 residues. V lost 4 bases and J lost 0; bases outside the gene matches: 10. Germline V lookup: CDR1 SGHKS, CDR2 YYEKEE (reference sequence). CDR3: CASSATQGRNSNQPQHF. The CDR3 bases are TGTGCCAGCAGCGCCACACAGGGGAGGAATAGCAATCAGCCCCAGCATTTT.

J is TRBJ1-2 and V is TRBV12-5; 9 bases agree with TRBD1. From germline, CDR1 is LGHNT and CDR2 FRNRAP. The trim removed 4 bases at V and 0 bases at J, leaving 6 bases unmatched. The length of the CDR3 is 16 residues. This chain's CDR3 is CASGSIRQGANYGYTF. The CDR3 DNA is TGTGCTAGTGGTTCAATTCGACAGGGGGCTAACTATGGCTACACCTTC.

The sample holds many counts of this clone. The rearrangement uses TRBV11-3 and TRBJ2-1; D perhaps matches TRBD1 (5 bases). Germline V gene sequence: CDR1 SGHNT, CDR2 YENEEA. This CDR3 has 14 amino acids. Trimming removed 1 base from V and 8 bases from J, with 12 bases in between. The CDR3 reads CASSLAAGHHEQFF. The CDR3 coding sequence is TGTGCCAGCAGCTTAGCGGCAGGGCACCATGAGCAGTTCTTC.

V usage is TRBV3-1 (or the pseudogene TRBV3-2) and J usage is TRBJ1-4; 7 nucleotides match TRBD1. CDR3 size: 16 residues. Germline values: CDR1 LGHDT, CDR2 YNNKEL (reference sequence). The V gene end was trimmed by 0 bases and the J gene end by 8 bases; junction bases not matched to a gene: 9. The CDR3 DNA reads as TGTGCCAGCAGCCAAGATCAGACAGGGCGGCGGGAAAAACTGTTTTTT. It yields the protein CASSQDQTGRREKLFF.

The chain is built from TRBV19 and TRBJ2-1; D is undetermined. The CDR3 totals 14 residues. CDR1 LNHDA and CDR2 SQIVND come from the germline V gene (reference sequence). Trimming took 2 bases from V and 3 from J, leaving 8 bases between them. The CDR3 spells CASSIRGNYNEQFF. The DNA for the CDR3 is TGTGCCAGTAGTATAAGAGGAAACTACAATGAGCAGTTCTTC.